This T cell receptor beta chain came from a study of blood T cells in healthy people across ages (dated by TCRdb to 2014 to 2015). Regarding the complete study: In model experiments, template switching captured roughly one uniquely barcoded TCR beta cDNA molecule for every two T cells. Age-related changes in TCR beta repertoire diversity were measured in the study by deep sequencing normalized with unique cDNA molecular identifiers. The donors were divided into four age groups: young (average approximately 17 years), middle-aged (under 40), aged (approximately 62) and long-lived (nearly 85). Two additional independent replicas of 1 million unique cDNA reads from the same blood draw were analyzed for two donors (one aged 18 to 30 and one aged 80 or older). General study outcomes and caveats: Donor CMV infection status was unknown, potentially confounding age-related changes in expanded clonotypes. There was a strong correlation between observed TCR beta diversity and the percentage of naive T cells measured by flow cytometry. Since profiling was done on bulk unsorted PBMCs, naive and antigen-experienced compartments could not be conclusively compared. Compared with the aged group, the long-lived group had more naive CD4+ T cells, fewer expanded clones and increased TCR diversity, suggesting age selection. Estimates of total diversity based on one million sequenced T cells were regarded as lower bounds and as underestimates. As age increased, observed TCR beta diversity per million T cells dropped in a roughly linear way, and a significant reduction was already evident by age 40.

From cysteine to phenylalanine, the CDR3 is 16 amino acids long. The sequence is cut down to CDR3 DNA, 48 bases in frame from base 1. From a lookup of the germline V gene, CDR1 and CDR2 are MNHEY and SVGEGT. The library relied on 5' RACE. TCRdb shows the sequencer as Illumina HiSeq 2500. The second PCR ran for about 6 to 12 cycles and used a J-beta primer mix along with a sample-barcoded 5' primer. A template-switch 5' adaptor carrying 12 random nucleotides introduced a unique molecular identifier onto each TCR beta cDNA molecule. At least 2.5 million CDR3-containing paired-end reads were obtained from each sample. First-strand cDNA was synthesized from all RNA with the Mint cDNA synthesis kit, primed by a TRBC-specific oligonucleotide. All cDNA was treated with uracil-DNA glycosylase and then went through a first 18-cycle PCR with the universal primers M1SS and BC2_uni_R. From the authors' description of their analysis: For normalization, 1 million high-quality reads, each with a distinct molecular identifier, were randomly selected from each sample. Instead of being binned into consensus sequences, reads with shared molecular identifiers were discarded. MiTCR, with a Q25 quality threshold and the strictest error-elimination algorithm, was used for CDR3 identification, clonotype clustering and error correction. A nonparametric unseen species model with Euler transformation was used to estimate lower-bound total TCR beta diversity. The raw public data were reprocessed by TCRdb itself: fastp quality trimming at Q25, MiXCR clonotype calling, in-frame beta chains only. Merged by CDR3 protein, the rows form single entries marked with the most common genes and DNA. It is TCRdb's table, rather than the study itself, that gives the V and J calls and clone size. This sample comprises 500,000 to 550,000 distinct CDR3 sequences, 24% of them detected only once. Roughly 9.4% of the sample lies in the top ten.

Donors were approximately 42 systemically healthy Caucasian individuals from Russia aged roughly 6 to 90 years. Each donor gave ten milliliters of peripheral blood, drawn into EDTA-treated Vacutainer tubes. Ficoll-Paque density-gradient centrifugation was used to isolate PBMCs, with at least 6.5 million per sample. Trizol reagent was used to extract total RNA from the PBMCs, yielding at least 5.5 micrograms per sample. For every donor, flow cytometry on a PBMC aliquot measured the percentage of naive CD45RAhigh/CD27high T cells. About this clonotype itself: Its antigen target is currently unknown. The junction departs from the called germline gene at one end, perhaps through a read error.

These data also featured in a second study, about T cells of mothers and their children. The second investigation adds: Nine systemically healthy Caucasian individuals served as donors, namely three mothers together with their six children. cDNA synthesis used all of the extracted RNA, with approximately 1.4 ug of RNA in each 15 ul reaction. In the second PCR, the M1S primer added sample barcodes and 2-4 random nucleotides. More than 9 million TCR beta CDR3 reads were obtained from each mother, and some 3 million reads were obtained from each child. Thymic selection similarly shapes TCR recombination output in related and unrelated pairs, with minor effect from inherited differences. Normalized repertoire overlap in related mother-child pairs was always slightly higher than in unrelated mother-child pairs, but the difference was never significant. Persistent microchimeric T cell clones were not detected, at a sensitivity of about 100 clones per million clonotypes. Deep NGS was used in the study to compare the TCR beta repertoires of mothers and children and to look for features that separate related mother-child pairs from unrelated individuals. Mothers averaged about 40 +/- 4 years of age and children averaged around 10 +/- 4 years. After adapters were ligated using NEBNext reagents, the libraries underwent 100+100 nt paired-end sequencing on an Illumina HiSeq 2000. To prevent cross-contamination, the mother and child libraries were prepared one month apart and sequenced in separate runs. For each donor, between 500,000 and 2,000,000 distinct TCR beta clonotypes were identified. Naive TCR beta clonotypes were estimated from low-frequency clonotypes matched to each donor's FACS-determined naive share, without sorting.

This chain is built from TRBV6-2 or TRBV6-3 and TRBJ2-2; the D match is possibly TRBD1 or TRBD2, with 5 bases aligned in each. The receptor was derived from a boy younger than 18 in good health. The source material was blood. CDR3 sequence: CTSSYPGDLPLGELFF. The sequenced DNA: TGTACCAGCAGTTACCCCGGGGACCTCCCTTTGGGGGAGCTGTTTTTT.